This is a list of T cell receptor beta chains from one sample in a study of T cells after yellow fever vaccination. One entry per CDR3 protein results from TCRdb running MiXCR on the 5' RACE reads. The sample contains some 240,000 distinct CDR3 sequences, approximately 3.5% of which appear only once. This sample comprised PBMCs, obtained 15 days after the yellow fever booster vaccination. These TCRs come from a man aged 18-30 years who received the YFV17D yellow fever vaccine. CDR3s include the opening cysteine and the closing phenylalanine or tryptophan. A D gene is named only where the DNA matches it firmly. Size is omitted from some rows. Given values are once, few, many or a class for expanded clones.

j_call d_call clone_size v_call cdr3_length cdr3_aa cdr3_nt
TRBJ1-5 . many TRBV7-8 14 CASSLVGRNQPQHF TGTGCCAGCAGCTTAGTAGGCAGGAATCAGCCCCAGCATTTT
TRBJ1-2 TRBD1 many TRBV2 14 CASSADRARYGYTF TGTGCCAGCAGCGCAGACAGGGCCCGGTATGGCTACACCTTC
TRBJ1-1 . many TRBV6-5 13 CASSYSGGDEAFF TGTGCCAGCAGTTACTCGGGAGGGGACGAAGCTTTCTTT
TRBJ1-2 . many TRBV20-1 14 CSAHVRDGNYGYTF TGCAGTGCTCATGTCCGGGACGGGAACTATGGCTACACCTTC
TRBJ1-1 . many TRBV7-9 12 CASSFVGTEAFF TGTGCCAGCAGCTTTGTGGGGACTGAAGCTTTCTTT
TRBJ2-5 . many TRBV9 14 CASSVEGGGETQYF TGTGCCAGCAGCGTAGAGGGTGGCGGGGAGACCCAGTACTTC
TRBJ1-2 . many TRBV7-2 13 CASSFDRLGGYTF TGTGCCAGCAGCTTCGACCGACTCGGCGGCTACACCTTC
TRBJ2-1 . many TRBV7-9 14 CASSIDPFSNEQFF TGTGCCAGCAGCATAGACCCGTTCTCTAATGAGCAGTTCTTC
TRBJ2-3 TRBD2 many TRBV5-1 17 CASSAGLAGGSTDTQYF TGCGCCAGCAGCGCGGGACTAGCGGGGGGTAGCACAGATACGCAGTATTTT
TRBJ1-4 . many TRBV2 12 CAGGAINEKLFF TGTGCCGGAGGGGCGATCAATGAAAAACTGTTTTTT
TRBJ1-1 . few TRBV19 15 CASSISIGMVTEAFF TGTGCCAGTAGTATTTCTATCGGTATGGTGACTGAAGCTTTCTTT
TRBJ2-4 . many TRBV30 12 CAWSQGKNIQYF TGTGCCTGGAGCCAGGGTAAAAACATTCAGTACTTC
TRBJ2-6 . many TRBV6-5 16 CASSYLKVSGANVLTF TGTGCCAGCAGTTACTTGAAAGTCTCTGGGGCCAACGTCCTGACTTTC
TRBJ1-2 . many TRBV30 9 CAYSPDYTF TGTGCCTACTCCCCTGACTACACCTTC
TRBJ1-3 TRBD1 few TRBV3-1 16 CASSISGTGSGNTIYF TGTGCCAGCAGTATATCCGGGACAGGATCTGGAAACACCATATATTTT
TRBJ2-5 TRBD1 many TRBV5-1 16 CASSPMLRQGAETQYF TGCGCCAGCAGCCCGATGTTACGACAGGGCGCGGAGACCCAGTACTTC
TRBJ2-3 . many TRBV7-2 15 CASSLGEAVLDTQYF TGTGCCAGCAGCTTAGGGGAGGCAGTTCTGGATACGCAGTATTTT
TRBJ2-3 . many TRBV18 14 CASSPRLGADTQYF TGTGCCAGCTCACCAAGGTTGGGGGCAGATACGCAGTATTTT
TRBJ2-5 TRBD2 few TRBV5-4 14 CASGMTSVVQTQYF TGTGCCAGCGGAATGACTAGCGTCGTGCAGACCCAGTACTTC
TRBJ1-5 . many TRBV6-5 14 CASSYSNGNQPQHF TGTGCCAGCAGTTACTCAAACGGCAATCAGCCCCAGCATTTT
TRBJ2-2 . many TRBV7-8 14 CASRSRTNVGELFF TGTGCCAGCCGAAGCCGGACTAACGTGGGGGAGCTGTTTTTT
TRBJ1-4 . . TRBV6-6 13 CASSYSRGEKLFF TGTGCCAGCAGTTACTCGAGAGGGGAAAAACTGTTTTTT
TRBJ2-3 . many TRBV7-2 12 CASSPQRDTQYF TGTGCCAGCAGCCCCCAGCGGGATACGCAGTATTTT
TRBJ2-2 . medium-sized TRBV5-1 14 CASSSPTNTGELFF TGCGCCAGCAGCTCCCCCACAAACACCGGGGAGCTGTTTTTT
TRBJ2-1 . many TRBV7-6 14 CASSSGGGGLEQFF TGTGCCAGCAGCTCCGGCGGAGGGGGCCTTGAGCAGTTCTTC
TRBJ2-1 TRBD2 . TRBV15 16 CATSARAAGIPNEQFF TGTGCCACCAGCGCCCGAGCAGCGGGGATCCCCAATGAGCAGTTCTTC
TRBJ1-1 . many TRBV5-6 13 CASSPGGGVEAFF TGTGCCAGCAGCCCTGGAGGGGGGGTTGAAGCTTTCTTT
TRBJ1-2 TRBD1 many TRBV6-5 17 CASSPRGTGPLNYGYTF TGTGCCAGCAGCCCCCGCGGGACAGGTCCTCTGAACTATGGCTACACCTTC
TRBJ2-5 TRBD2 many TRBV7-2 15 CASSLSGGAGETQYF TGTGCCAGCAGCTTAAGCGGGGGGGCCGGGGAGACCCAGTACTTC
TRBJ1-2 TRBD1 many TRBV7-3 14 CASSPRQGLDGYTF TGTGCCAGCAGCCCCCGACAGGGGTTGGATGGCTACACCTTC
TRBJ2-3 TRBD1 many TRBV5-1 17 CASSPTSGGAGTDTQYF TGCGCCAGCAGCCCTACTTCAGGGGGCGCGGGCACAGATACGCAGTATTTT
TRBJ1-2 . many TRBV21-1 14 CASVNGQGNYGYTF TGTGCCAGCGTTAACGGACAGGGAAACTATGGCTACACCTTC
TRBJ2-5 . many TRBV18 11 CASSPRGTQYF TGTGCCAGCTCACCACGGGGGACCCAGTACTTC
TRBJ2-3 . many TRBV7-3 12 CASSSVGGTQYF TGTGCCAGCAGCTCGGTTGGAGGAACGCAGTATTTT
TRBJ1-1 . many TRBV4-3 14 CASSPTTGRTEAFF TGCGCCAGCAGCCCGACTACAGGGAGAACTGAAGCTTTCTTT
TRBJ1-5 . few TRBV10-3 13 CAISESGQSPKHF TGTGCCATCAGTGAGTCAGGGCAGAGTCCTAAGCATTTT
TRBJ2-2 TRBD1 many TRBV4-1 13 CASSPTGSGELFF TGCGCCAGCAGCCCGACAGGGTCAGGGGAGCTGTTTTTT
TRBJ2-7 . . TRBV5-5 12 CASSSERAEQYF TGTGCCAGCAGCTCAGAGAGGGCCGAGCAGTACTTC
TRBJ2-2 . many TRBV5-1 15 CASMWFDANTGELFF TGCGCCAGCATGTGGTTCGACGCGAACACCGGGGAGCTGTTTTTT
TRBJ2-5 TRBD2 many TRBV10-3 16 CAIKSGLAGEVGTQYF TGTGCCATCAAATCGGGACTAGCGGGGGAGGTGGGGACCCAGTACTTC
TRBJ2-1 TRBD2 many TRBV7-8 15 CASSLVGGSYNEQFF TGTGCCAGCAGCTTAGTGGGGGGGTCCTACAATGAGCAGTTCTTC
TRBJ2-7 TRBD2 many TRBV7-2 17 CASSLGLAGGSNYEQYF TGTGCCAGCAGCTTAGGGCTAGCGGGGGGTAGTAACTACGAGCAGTACTTC
TRBJ2-4 TRBD1 many TRBV4-1 13 CASSQDRGNIQYF TGCGCCAGCAGCCAGGACAGGGGAAACATTCAGTACTTC
TRBJ2-5 . . TRBV20-1 11 CSASIQETQYF TGCAGTGCTAGCATCCAAGAGACCCAGTACTTC
TRBJ2-3 . many TRBV4-1 14 CASSQLVMGGTQYF TGCGCCAGCAGCCAACTCGTGATGGGGGGTACGCAGTATTTT
TRBJ2-3 TRBD1 . TRBV12-3/TRBV12-4 15 CASSFRDRATDTQYF TGTGCCAGCAGTTTCCGGGACAGGGCCACAGATACGCAGTATTTT
TRBJ2-5 . many TRBV18 14 CASSPGLQQETQYF TGTGCCAGCTCACCCGGACTACAACAAGAGACCCAGTACTTC